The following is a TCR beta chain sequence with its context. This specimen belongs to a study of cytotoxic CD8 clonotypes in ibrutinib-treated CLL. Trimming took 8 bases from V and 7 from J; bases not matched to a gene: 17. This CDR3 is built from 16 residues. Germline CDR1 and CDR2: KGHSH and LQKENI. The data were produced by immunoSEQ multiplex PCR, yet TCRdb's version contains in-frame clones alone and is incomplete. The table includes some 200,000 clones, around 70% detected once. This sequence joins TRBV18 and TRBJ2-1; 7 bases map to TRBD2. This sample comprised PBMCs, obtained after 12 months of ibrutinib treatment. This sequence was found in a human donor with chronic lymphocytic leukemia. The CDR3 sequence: CASQGDRAGPLNEQFF. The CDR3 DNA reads TGTGCCAGCCAGGGAGACCGAGCGGGGCCCCTAAATGAGCAGTTCTTC.